This paragraph covers one T cell receptor (beta chain) sequence. Its target is unknown. This sample is part of a study of early T cells in non-severe SARS-CoV-2 infection. Points from the study as a whole: Lookups in VDJdb leaned toward anti-spike CD8 responses and missed private and CD4 specificities.

Unique molecular identifiers were attached to individual cDNA molecules. One entry per CDR3 protein, called by TCRdb with MiXCR from the 5' RACE reads. The sample consists of 56,000 or so distinct CDR3 sequences, approximately 16% of them appearing once. The CDR3 loop spans 16 amino acids. Germline V CDR1 and CDR2: SGHVS, FQNEAQ. With V trimmed by 1 base and J by 3 bases, 5 bases remained unmatched. This clonotype was obtained from an adult who was a healthcare worker with PCR-confirmed SARS-CoV-2 infection or an uninfected control (not recorded which). The sequenced sample was whole blood, obtained at baseline. The rearrangement joins TRBV7-8 to TRBJ1-1, with 10 bases matching TRBD1. CDR3 residues: CASSLVTGGIYTEAFF. In nucleotides, the CDR3 is TGTGCCAGCAGCTTAGTGACAGGGGGCATATACACTGAAGCTTTCTTT.